This TCR beta chain is drawn from a study of early T cells in non-severe SARS-CoV-2 infection. TCRdb reprocessed the 5' RACE reads with MiXCR, giving one entry per CDR3 protein. The sample carries approximately 69,000 distinct CDR3 sequences, over 10% recorded once. The sample holds a few counts of this clonotype. The CDR3 is 15 residues long. Per the germline V gene, CDR1 is SGHAT and CDR2 is FQDESV (reference sequence). V lost 4 bases, J lost 4 bases, and 7 bases stayed unmatched. The input for sequencing was whole blood, taken at baseline. The receptor comes from an adult who was a healthcare worker with PCR-confirmed SARS-CoV-2 infection or an uninfected control (not recorded which). The gene calls are TRBV11-1 and TRBJ1-1, with 9 bases lining up with TRBD1. CDR3 region: CASSYRTGVGTEAFF. CDR3 DNA sequence: TGTGCCAGCAGCTACAGGACAGGGGTGGGCACTGAAGCTTTCTTT.